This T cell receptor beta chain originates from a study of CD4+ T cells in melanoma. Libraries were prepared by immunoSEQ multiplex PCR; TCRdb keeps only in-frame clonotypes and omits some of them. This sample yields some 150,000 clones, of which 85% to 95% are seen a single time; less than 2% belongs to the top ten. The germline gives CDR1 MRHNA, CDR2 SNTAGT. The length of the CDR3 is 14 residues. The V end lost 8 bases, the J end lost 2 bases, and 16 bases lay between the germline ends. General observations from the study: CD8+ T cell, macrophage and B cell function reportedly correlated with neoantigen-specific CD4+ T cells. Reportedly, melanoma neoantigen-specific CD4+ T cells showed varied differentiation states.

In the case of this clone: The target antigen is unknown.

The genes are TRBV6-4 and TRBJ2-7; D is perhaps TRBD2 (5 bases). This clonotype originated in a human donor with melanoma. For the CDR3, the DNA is TGTGCCAGCTCTCGGGAACTCGGACCCTACGAGCAGTACTTC. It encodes CASSRELGPYEQYF.